One and the same sample provided the 25 T cell receptor beta chains below, sequenced in a study of T cell responses to AZD1222 COVID-19 vaccine. Sequencing used immunoSEQ multiplex PCR; TCRdb keeps in-frame clones, though not all of them. The sample yields 150,000 to 200,000 clones, 88% seen once. The sequencing used peripheral blood, collected on day 0 of AZD1222 vaccination. These receptor sequences come from an adult in good health.

The V gene is TRBV9, the J gene TRBJ2-3; D remains unclear. The germline gives CDR1 SGDLS, CDR2 YYNGEE. V was clipped by 0 bases and J by 0 bases, with 8 bases between them. This CDR3 is built from 15 residues. The CDR3 DNA follows: TGTGCCAGCAGCGTAGGGGATCCTAGCACAGATACGCAGTATTTT. Translating gives CASSVGDPSTDTQYF.

This chain connects TRBV12-3 or TRBV12-4 to TRBJ1-1; D is unresolved. V dropped 2 bases and J dropped 4 bases, with 8 bases sitting between them. The CDR3 length is 13 residues. CDR3 bases: TGTGCCAGCAGTTTAATAGGGAGCACTGAAGCTTTCTTT. It yields the protein CASSLIGSTEAFF.

V is TRBV5-6 and J is TRBJ2-7; 7 bases fit TRBD2. This CDR3 has 15 residues. V was pared by 0 bases and J by 6 bases, with 9 bases of the junction left unmatched. CDR1 and CDR2 from the germline V gene are SGHDT and YYEEEE. CDR3 nucleotide sequence: TGTGCCAGCAGCTTGGCTAGCGGCTCCCTGCCCGAGCAGTACTTC. This gives the protein CASSLASGSLPEQYF.

A single count supports this clone. The DNA of the CDR3 is TGTGCCACCCAACAGGGGGGTAACTATGGCTACACCTTC. As protein: CATQQGGNYGYTF. This chain uses TRBV10-3 with TRBJ1-2; 8 positions agree with TRBD1. This CDR3 is 13 amino acids long. Trimming at V came to 10 bases and at J to 1 base, leaving 5 bases not matched to a gene. Germline values: CDR1 ENHRY, CDR2 SYGVKD.

V is TRBV24-1 and J is TRBJ1-2; TRBD1 aligns across 9 bases. The CDR3 extends over 15 amino acids. Germline V gives CDR1 KGHDR, CDR2 SFDVKD. J lost 4 bases, V lost 5 bases, and 7 bases had no gene match. CDR3 in DNA: TGTGCCACCAGTGGCCTACAGGGGGCTGGCTATGGCTACACCTTC. This codes for CATSGLQGAGYGYTF.

This chain joins TRBV15 and TRBJ2-7, with a weak D call TRBD1 (6 bases). The germline V gene has CDR1 LNHNV and CDR2 YYDKDF (reference sequence). V lost 5 bases and J 4 bases, leaving 12 bases between the germline ends. The CDR3 spans 13 residues. The CDR3 DNA reads TGTGCCACCAGCCAGGGGCAGCCGTACGAGCAGTACTTC. Its protein is CATSQGQPYEQYF.

J is TRBJ2-3 and V is TRBV4-3; TRBD1 is a possible D gene (5 bases). The CDR3 extends over 13 amino acids. In germline, CDR1 is LGHNA, CDR2 YSLEER. Trimming removed 6 bases at V and 5 bases at J, with 12 bases between. DNA for the CDR3: TGCGCCAGCAGGTGGGTAGGGGTAGATACGCAGTATTTT. Its protein product is CASRWVGVDTQYF.

This clone was found once. The chain joins TRBV28 to TRBJ2-4, with D maybe TRBD2 (5 bases). Per the germline V gene, CDR1 is MDHEN and CDR2 is SYDVKM. V dropped 3 bases and J dropped 0 bases, with 18 bases sitting between them. The CDR3 spans 18 residues. The CDR3 sequence is CASSFGVGSFLAKNIQYF. For the CDR3, the DNA is TGTGCCAGCAGTTTCGGGGTGGGTTCTTTCCTAGCCAAAAACATTCAGTACTTC.

This clone was recorded only once. V usage is TRBV6-2 or TRBV6-3 and J usage is TRBJ1-5; 10 nucleotides agree with TRBD1. Trimming removed 0 bases from V and 4 bases from J; junction bases left unmatched: 15. The germline V gene has CDR1 MNHEY and CDR2 SVGEGT. The CDR3 spans 20 residues. In nucleotides, the CDR3 is TGTGCCAGCAGTTACTCGATCGGGGTCCCCGGGACAGGGGCGAATCAGCCCCAGCATTTT. Its translation: CASSYSIGVPGTGANQPQHF.

The V call is TRBV16, the J call TRBJ1-6; possible D gene TRBD1, 6 bases. The CDR3 loop spans 14 amino acids. V gave up 3 bases and J gave up 6 bases, with 9 bases separating them. CDR1 KGHSY and CDR2 FQNENV come from the germline V gene. Here the CDR3 reads CASSQGDTNSPLHF. The CDR3 coding sequence is TGTGCCAGCAGCCAGGGGGACACTAATTCACCCCTCCACTTT.

The gene calls are TRBV28 and TRBJ1-2; D unclear. There are 12 residues in the CDR3. V dropped 7 bases and J dropped 8 bases, with 14 bases sitting between them. CDR1 and CDR2 (germline): MDHEN, SYDVKM. The CDR3: CASIRETGGYTF. DNA for the CDR3: TGTGCCAGCATTCGGGAGACGGGGGGCTACACCTTC.

V usage is TRBV5-8 and J usage is TRBJ2-1, with TRBD1 matching 8 bases. Germline V CDR1 and CDR2: SGHTS, YDEGEE. The V gene end was trimmed by 5 bases and the J gene end by 3 bases; junction bases not matched to a gene: 10. This CDR3 spans 16 amino acids. For the CDR3, the DNA is TGTGCCAGCAGGTATCGGGCAGGGGGCGTCTACAATGAGCAGTTCTTC. It specifies CASRYRAGGVYNEQFF. The complete variable domain, with remaining parts taken from reference TRBV5-8 and TRBJ2-1, reads EAGVTQSPTHLIKTRGQQATLRCSPISGHTSVYWYQQALGLGLQFLLWYDEGEERNRGNFPPRFSGRQFPNYSSELNVNALELEDSALYLCASRYRAGGVYNEQFFGPGTRLTVL.

The chain joins TRBV7-2 to TRBJ1-2, with TRBD1 as a possible D gene (6 bases). The CDR3 is 15 residues long. V dropped 1 base and J dropped 0 bases, with 9 bases sitting between them. CDR1 is SGHTA, CDR2 FQGNSA, per germline. The CDR3 coding sequence is TGTGCCAGCAGCTTAGACAGGGTAGCTAACTATGGCTACACCTTC. Translating it yields CASSLDRVANYGYTF.

J is TRBJ2-1 and V is TRBV6-1, with unresolved D. CDR1 and CDR2 from the germline V gene are MNHNS and SASEGT. The CDR3 covers 16 residues. The V and J ends lost 3 bases and 9 bases respectively, with 21 bases between them. For the CDR3, the DNA is TGTGCCAGCAGTGAGATGGCTTGGACCAGGCACACTGAGCAGTTCTTC. Amino acid sequence: CASSEMAWTRHTEQFF.

This chain links TRBV27 with TRBJ2-2; 7 bases are a match to TRBD1. CDR3 length: 13 amino acids. Unmatched junction bases numbered 1, after V lost 4 bases and J lost 5 bases. Germline CDR1 is MNHEY and CDR2 is SMNVEV (reference sequence). CDR3 in amino acids: CASSSQGTGELFF. The CDR3 region has the DNA TGTGCCAGCAGTTCACAGGGGACCGGGGAGCTGTTTTTT.

The gene calls are TRBV27 and TRBJ1-1; D ambiguous. CDR1 is MNHEY and CDR2 is SMNVEV in the germline V gene (reference sequence). The CDR3 sequence is 14 residues long. V shed 6 bases and J shed 5 bases, with 16 bases lying between them. The CDR3 sequence is CASRNEGVRTEAFF. CDR3 bases: TGTGCCAGCAGAAATGAGGGAGTTCGGACTGAAGCTTTCTTT.

The chain is built from TRBV10-3 and TRBJ1-2; 7 nucleotides line up with TRBD1. Germline CDR1 and CDR2: ENHRY and SYGVKD. Trimming cost V 6 bases and J 4 bases; bases outside gene matches: 11. The CDR3 has 15 residues. In DNA, the CDR3 is TGTGCCATCAGCGGGGGATACAGGGGCCCCTATGGCTACACCTTC. Translation gives CAISGGYRGPYGYTF.

The chain couples TRBV7-3 to TRBJ2-7, with D possibly being TRBD1 (6 bases). The CDR3 runs 15 residues. Germline values: CDR1 SGHTA, CDR2 FQGTGA. Trimming shortened V by 0 bases and J by 3 bases, and 12 bases separated the two germline ends. The CDR3 DNA reads TGTGCCAGCAGCTTAACGCCGGCAGGGGTCTACGAGCAGTACTTC. Its translation: CASSLTPAGVYEQYF.

The chain carries TRBV5-4 and TRBJ2-5; D not resolved. Trimming took 2 bases from V and 5 from J, leaving 13 bases between them. This CDR3 is built from 14 residues. CDR1 is SGHNT, CDR2 YYREEE, per germline (reference sequence). CDR3 DNA sequence: TGTGCCAGCAGCTTATCTGCGGTGGGTGAGACCCAGTACTTC. It is translated as CASSLSAVGETQYF.

This chain's CDR3 is CASSEASGGQETQYF. DNA for the CDR3: TGTGCCAGCAGTGAAGCTAGCGGGGGGCAAGAGACCCAGTACTTC. This chain links TRBV6-1 with TRBJ2-5, with TRBD2 matching over 10 bases. Germline CDR1 is MNHNS and CDR2 is SASEGT. The CDR3 extends over 15 amino acids. J gave up 2 bases and V 0 bases, and 0 bases lay outside the gene matches.

The rearrangement joins TRBV7-3 to TRBJ2-2; 10 bases align to TRBD2. Germline CDR1 SGHTA, CDR2 FQGTGA. With V trimmed by 0 bases and J by 1 base, 5 bases remained unmatched. This CDR3 has 18 amino acids. CDR3 bases: TGTGCCAGCAGCTTAACGTGGAGCGGGAGGGAGAACACCGGGGAGCTGTTTTTT. Translated: CASSLTWSGRENTGELFF. Full variable domain (missing parts from reference TRBV7-3 and TRBJ2-2): GAGVSQTPSNKVTEKGKYVELRCDPISGHTALYWYRQSLGQGPEFLIYFQGTGAADDSGLPNDRFFAVRPEGSVSTLKIQRTERGDSAVYLCASSLTWSGRENTGELFFGEGSRLTVL.

The CDR3, as DNA: TGTGCCAGCAGTTTAGTCGGGGTAGGCTCTGGAAACACCATATATTTT. Amino acids: CASSLVGVGSGNTIYF. The chain recombines TRBV27 with TRBJ1-3; D is ambiguous. V lost 2 bases and J 0 bases, leaving 11 bases between the germline ends. Per the germline V gene, CDR1 is MNHEY and CDR2 is SMNVEV (reference sequence). This CDR3 has 16 residues.

The V gene is TRBV27, the J gene TRBJ2-1, with 7 bases lining up with TRBD2. Germline CDR1 and CDR2: MNHEY and SMNVEV (reference sequence). Trimming cost V 3 bases and J 4 bases; bases outside gene matches: 9. This CDR3 has 16 amino acids. Here the CDR3 reads CASSFAGAEGYNEQFF. As DNA, the CDR3 is TGTGCCAGCAGTTTTGCGGGAGCGGAGGGATACAATGAGCAGTTCTTC.

The CDR3 nucleotides are TGCAGCGTGCGACTTAGCACAGATACGCAGTATTTT. Encoded protein: CSVRLSTDTQYF. This sequence joins TRBV29-1 and TRBJ2-3; no clear D gene. CDR3 length: 12 amino acids. Trimming left V 6 bases short and J 0 bases short, with 7 bases between. The germline gives CDR1 SQVTM, CDR2 ANQGSEA.

The chain is built from TRBV5-8 and TRBJ1-5, with D perhaps matching TRBD1 (5 bases). The V end was cut by 3 bases, the J end by 7 bases, with 14 bases between. The CDR3 spans 14 residues. Germline-derived CDR1 and CDR2 are SGHTS and YDEGEE. The CDR3, as DNA: TGTGCCAGCAGCTCCGGGACCCCACGGCAGCCCCAGCATTTT. Amino acids: CASSSGTPRQPQHF. The whole variable domain, remainder taken from reference TRBV5-8 and TRBJ1-5, is EAGVTQSPTHLIKTRGQQATLRCSPISGHTSVYWYQQALGLGLQFLLWYDEGEERNRGNFPPRFSGRQFPNYSSELNVNALELEDSALYLCASSSGTPRQPQHFGDGTRLSIL.